The 16 T cell receptor beta chains given below trace back to one sample, sequenced in a study of blood T cell repertoires in COVID-19 (dated by TCRdb to the early 2020s). The library was made by the immunoSEQ multiplex PCR assay. TCRdb took over this immuneACCESS table, retaining in-frame rearrangements with V and J assigned. Such tables are incomplete; in checked studies, under half of the missing clones stem from an unresolved V gene, and the remainder is unexplained. The sample includes about 300,000 clones, with about 93% observed a single time. 6.5% to 8% of the sample comes from the top ten. Sequencing was performed on peripheral blood. Every receptor here comes from a woman aged 30 to 39 with COVID-19, enrolled during active disease.

The V gene is TRBV7-9, the J gene TRBJ1-3; 7 bases line up with TRBD1. The germline V gene encodes CDR1 SEHNR and CDR2 FQNEAQ (reference sequence). The CDR3 runs 19 residues. After removal of 5 bases from V and 0 bases from J, the junction contained 16 bases not matched to a gene. The CDR3 coding sequence is TGTGCCAGCAGCGGAGTCGGGGGACAGCCGATAAGCTCTGGAAACACCATATATTTT. As protein: CASSGVGGQPISSGNTIYF.

This sequence joins TRBV12-5 and TRBJ2-2; no clear D. This CDR3 has 12 amino acids. Trimming removed 5 bases at V and 5 bases at J, with 6 bases between. The V gene's germline CDR1 is LGHNT and CDR2 FRNRAP. In nucleotides, the CDR3 is TGTGCTAGTGGTCTTTTAACCGGGGAGCTGTTTTTT. Translation: CASGLLTGELFF.

The chain recombines TRBV11-1 with TRBJ2-7; D is undetermined. V was cut by 2 bases and J by 4 bases, with 12 bases left in between. The CDR3 is 14 residues long. The germline gives CDR1 SGHAT, CDR2 FQDESV (reference sequence). The DNA for the CDR3 is TGTGCCAGCAGCTTAAACACCCCATGGTACGAGCAGTACTTC. Protein: CASSLNTPWYEQYF.

This clone was seen a single time. The V and J genes are TRBV13 and TRBJ1-2; no definite D call. The CDR3 is 12 residues long. Germline V gene data show CDR1 as PRHDT and CDR2 as FYEKMQ (reference sequence). Trimming removed 5 bases from V and 0 bases from J, with 4 bases in between. The CDR3 here is CASSLTNYGYTF. The CDR3 DNA reads as TGTGCCAGCAGCCTAACTAACTATGGCTACACCTTC.

The chain recombines TRBV25-1 with TRBJ2-3; 10 bases match TRBD2. Looked up from germline, CDR1 is MGHDK and CDR2 is SYGVNS. V shed 3 bases, J shed 0 bases, and the junction held 9 bases outside the gene matches. CDR3 length equals 18 residues. CDR3 residues: CASSEGVAGGPSTDTQYF. CDR3 DNA sequence: TGTGCCAGCAGTGAGGGGGTAGCGGGAGGTCCCAGCACAGATACGCAGTATTTT.

This sequence joins TRBV19 and TRBJ2-3; the match to TRBD2 covers 14 bases. The CDR3 covers 17 residues. CDR1 is LNHDA, CDR2 SQIVND, per germline (reference sequence). V shed 5 bases and J 3 bases; nucleotides not matched to a gene: 7. The CDR3 DNA sequence: TGTGCCAGTAGTCCCGGGACTAGCGGGAGAGCGACAGATACGCAGTATTTT. Translation gives CASSPGTSGRATDTQYF.

The J gene is TRBJ2-5, the V gene TRBV6-2 or TRBV6-3; weak D call: TRBD1 (6 bases). Trimming pared 0 bases from V and 1 base from J, leaving 9 bases between. The CDR3 loop spans 15 amino acids. Germline lookup yields CDR1 MNHEY and CDR2 SVGEGT. CDR3 bases: TGTGCCAGCAGTTACTCGTACAGGGCCCAAGAGACCCAGTACTTC. Translated, it gives CASSYSYRAQETQYF.

This clone has a single count. The J gene is TRBJ2-7, the V gene TRBV7-2; D is perhaps TRBD1 (6 bases). Trimming took off 4 bases at V and 0 bases at J, with 10 bases between the two ends. The CDR3 is 14 amino acids. Looked up from germline, CDR1 is SGHTA and CDR2 is FQGNSA. The CDR3 DNA sequence: TGTGCCAGCAGCTCCAACAGGGTCTCCTACGAGCAGTACTTC. Translating it yields CASSSNRVSYEQYF.

The chain uses TRBV2 and TRBJ2-2; unclear D gene. CDR3 length: 13 residues. From germline, CDR1 is SNHLY and CDR2 FYNNEI. Trimming shortened V by 8 bases and J by 0 bases, and 7 bases separated the two germline ends. The CDR3 loop is CASLVSNTGELFF. CDR3 coding DNA: TGTGCCAGCCTTGTATCGAACACCGGGGAGCTGTTTTTT.

The rearrangement links TRBV7-9 to TRBJ2-1, with 7 bases identical to TRBD2. In germline, CDR1 is SEHNR, CDR2 FQNEAQ (reference sequence). The CDR3 has 13 amino acids. V shed 5 bases, J shed 9 bases, and the junction held 7 bases outside the gene matches. CDR3 protein: CASSPVREAEQFF. As DNA, the CDR3 is TGTGCCAGCAGCCCCGTACGGGAGGCTGAGCAGTTCTTC.

V is TRBV27 and J is TRBJ1-2; a weak D match, TRBD1 (6 bases). V lost 10 bases and J 4 bases, leaving 13 bases between the germline ends. The CDR3 extends over 12 amino acids. In germline, CDR1 is MNHEY, CDR2 SMNVEV (reference sequence). CDR3 residues: CATGGGGYGYTF. The CDR3 DNA reads as TGTGCCACCGGGGGGGGCGGCTATGGCTACACCTTC.

V and J are TRBV19 and TRBJ2-1; D is perhaps TRBD1 (6 bases). Trimming pared 9 bases from V and 3 bases from J, leaving 6 bases between. The germline CDR1 and CDR2 sequences are LNHDA and SQIVND (reference sequence). This CDR3 has 11 residues. This CDR3 reads CASRGYNEQFF. The CDR3 nucleotides read TGTGCCAGCAGGGGCTACAATGAGCAGTTCTTC.

This chain links TRBV25-1 with TRBJ1-5, with D perhaps TRBD1 (5 bases). V dropped 3 bases and J dropped 7 bases, with 13 bases sitting between them. The CDR3 is 14 amino acids. Per germline, CDR1 MGHDK and CDR2 SYGVNS. Written as DNA, the CDR3 is TGTGCCAGCAGTGAGCCCGGGACTGTGCAGCCCCAGCATTTT. Amino acid sequence: CASSEPGTVQPQHF.

The chain uses TRBV3-1 (or the pseudogene TRBV3-2) and TRBJ2-7, with 11 bases identical to TRBD2. Losses at the gene ends were 5 bases for V and 9 bases for J; bases not matched to a gene: 12. The CDR3 runs 15 residues. CDR1 LGHDT and CDR2 YNNKEL come from the germline V gene (reference sequence). The CDR3 region is CASSAPGTSGPGQYF. For the CDR3, the DNA is TGTGCCAGCAGCGCACCCGGGACTAGCGGTCCTGGGCAGTACTTC.

The rearrangement uses TRBV7-2 and TRBJ2-3, with D perhaps TRBD2 (6 bases). Germline loops: CDR1 SGHTA, CDR2 FQGNSA. The CDR3 has 15 residues. The ends were cut back, 5 bases at V and 3 bases at J, with 15 bases in the middle. The CDR3 here is CASSPTRGGTDTQYF. Written as DNA, the CDR3 is TGTGCCAGCAGCCCGACCCGTGGGGGGACAGATACGCAGTATTTT.

This CDR3 reads CASSVSGGGGYTF. The CDR3 coding sequence is TGTGCCAGCAGCGTAAGTGGGGGCGGTGGCTACACCTTC. This chain uses TRBV9 with TRBJ1-2, with D possibly TRBD1 on 6 matching bases. V gave up 1 base and J gave up 7 bases, with 11 bases separating them. The CDR3 has 13 amino acids. Germline V gene lookup returns CDR1 SGDLS and CDR2 YYNGEE. Complete variable domain (other parts from reference TRBV9 and TRBJ1-2): DSGVTQTPKHLITATGQRVTLRCSPRSGDLSVYWYQQSLDQGLQFLIQYYNGEERAKGNILERFSAQQFPDLHSELNLSSLELGDSALYFCASSVSGGGGYTFGSGTRLTVV.